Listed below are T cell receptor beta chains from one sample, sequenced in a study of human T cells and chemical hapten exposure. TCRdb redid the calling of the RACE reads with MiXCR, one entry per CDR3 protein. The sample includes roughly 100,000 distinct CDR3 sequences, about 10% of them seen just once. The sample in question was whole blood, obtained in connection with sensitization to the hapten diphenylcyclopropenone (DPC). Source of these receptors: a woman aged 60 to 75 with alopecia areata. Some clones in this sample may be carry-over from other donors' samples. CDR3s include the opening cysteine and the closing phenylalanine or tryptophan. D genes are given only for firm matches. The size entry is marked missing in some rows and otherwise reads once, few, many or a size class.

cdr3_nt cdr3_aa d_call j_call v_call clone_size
TGTGCCAGCAACAAGGGGGGGGCGGAGACCCAGTACTTC CASNKGGAETQYF NA TRBJ2-5 TRBV9 NA
TGTGCCAGCAGTGCCGGGACAGGCACTGAAGCTTTCTTT CASSAGTGTEAFF TRBD1 TRBJ1-1 TRBV12-3/TRBV12-4 NA
TGCGCCAGCAGCTTGCCGAAGGCAGTGGGGGTTTACGAGCAGTACTTC CASSLPKAVGVYEQYF NA TRBJ2-7 TRBV5-1 few
TGTGCCAGCAGCTTAGCGGACGGACAACAGCCCCAGCATTTT CASSLADGQQPQHF NA TRBJ1-5 TRBV7-6 NA
TGCAGCGTTGATCCCGACAGGAGGGAGACCCAGTACTTC CSVDPDRRETQYF NA TRBJ2-5 TRBV29-1 many
TGTGCCAGCAGTGGCAGGGGGCTAACAGATACGCAGTATTTT CASSGRGLTDTQYF TRBD1 TRBJ2-3 TRBV6-2/TRBV6-3 many
TGTGCCAGCAGCTTGTCGGGCTATGGCTACACCTTC CASSLSGYGYTF NA TRBJ1-2 TRBV7-2 NA
TGTGCCAGCTCACCAAGGGAAAGATCCTATGGCTACACCTTC CASSPRERSYGYTF NA TRBJ1-2 TRBV18 NA
TGCGCCAGCAGCCGGGGAAACAAACTGTTTTTT CASSRGNKLFF NA TRBJ1-4 TRBV4-1 NA
TGTGCCACCGGTACAGGGCACTATAATTCACCCCTCCACTTT CATGTGHYNSPLHF NA TRBJ1-6 TRBV7-2 few
TGTGCCAGCAGCTCTATACCGGCCGGGACAGGGTCTATGGATTCACCCCTCCACTTT CASSSIPAGTGSMDSPLHF TRBD1 TRBJ1-6 TRBV7-9 many
TGTGCCAGCAGAGGAGACGGAACAACCGAGCAGTACTTC CASRGDGTTEQYF NA TRBJ2-7 TRBV25-1 NA
TGTGCCAGTTGGGGCCAGGGTGCTGAAGCTTTCTTT CASWGQGAEAFF NA TRBJ1-1 TRBV5-5 NA
TGCAGCGTTGAAGTGTCTTTGGGAGAGACCCAGTACTTC CSVEVSLGETQYF NA TRBJ2-5 TRBV29-1 NA
TGTGCCAGCAGCGCCTCCCCTAGCGGGGGGAATATCGGGGAGCTGTTTTTT CASSASPSGGNIGELFF TRBD2 TRBJ2-2 TRBV7-9 many
TGTGCCTGGAGTACGGGACAGAACACAGATACGCAGTATTTT CAWSTGQNTDTQYF TRBD1 TRBJ2-3 TRBV30 many
TGCAGTGCTAATTTTCAGGGAATGGGCACTGAAGCTTTCTTT CSANFQGMGTEAFF NA TRBJ1-1 TRBV20-1 NA
TGTGCCAGCAGTTACTGGGCGGGAGACTCCTACGAGCAGTACTTC CASSYWAGDSYEQYF TRBD2 TRBJ2-7 TRBV6-5 NA
TGTGCCAGCAGTTTAGGTGGGGCCGCCTACAATGAGCAGTTCTTC CASSLGGAAYNEQFF NA TRBJ2-1 TRBV12-3/TRBV12-4 NA
TGTGCCAGTAGTCGAAGCGGGGGGAACACCGGGGAGCTGTTTTTT CASSRSGGNTGELFF TRBD2 TRBJ2-2 TRBV19 NA
TGTGCCAGCTCACGGGACAGGGTTGGTGATGGCTACACCTTC CASSRDRVGDGYTF TRBD1 TRBJ1-2 TRBV18 many
TGCAGCGTTGAGAGGGACAGCTATGGCTACACCTTC CSVERDSYGYTF TRBD1 TRBJ1-2 TRBV29-1 many
TGCAGCGCCCGGGGACAGGGGGACACCGGGGAGCTGTTTTTT CSARGQGDTGELFF TRBD1 TRBJ2-2 TRBV29-1 many
TGCAGTGCTAGTCTCGTGAACTATGGCTACACCTTC CSASLVNYGYTF NA TRBJ1-2 TRBV20-1 few
TGTGCCATCAGCCCCCAAGCGGGGGGGCCGAGGGAGCAGTACTTC CAISPQAGGPREQYF TRBD2 TRBJ2-7 TRBV10-3 many
TGTGCCAGCAGCTGGACAGGGGCCACCTCGGAAAAACTGTTTTTT CASSWTGATSEKLFF TRBD1 TRBJ1-4 TRBV7-9 few
TGCGCCAGCAGCTCCGACAGGACTAGCGGAGCAGAGACCCAGTACTTC CASSSDRTSGAETQYF TRBD2 TRBJ2-5 TRBV5-1 many
TGTGCCAGCAGCTTGAACCAGGAACGTAATGAAAAACTGTTTTTT CASSLNQERNEKLFF NA TRBJ1-4 TRBV11-2 NA
TGTGCCAGCAGTTTTTTCAGGGGAGAGCCACCCCTCCACTTT CASSFFRGEPPLHF NA TRBJ1-6 TRBV27 many
TGTGCCAGCAGCCCCCGAATACCGGAGCAGTACTTC CASSPRIPEQYF NA TRBJ2-7 TRBV7-9 NA
TGTGCCAGCAGTGAATATTACAGGGGCAACGATGAGCAGTTCTTC CASSEYYRGNDEQFF TRBD1 TRBJ2-1 TRBV25-1 NA
TGCGCCAGCAGTGAGTCAGGGGGAACAGCTCAAGAGACCCAGTACTTC CASSESGGTAQETQYF NA TRBJ2-5 TRBV10-1 many
TGCAGCCTGGATGGCTACACCTTC CSLDGYTF NA TRBJ1-2 TRBV29-1 many
TGTGCCAGCAGTTACTCGCCACACGAGCAGTACTTC CASSYSPHEQYF NA TRBJ2-7 TRBV6-2/TRBV6-3 many
TGCAGTGCTGCCCGGGGGGACTATGGCTACACCTTC CSAARGDYGYTF NA TRBJ1-2 TRBV20-1 many
TGTGCCAGCAGCCCTATAGCGGGGGGGCCCCGTAGTGAGCAGTTCTTC CASSPIAGGPRSEQFF TRBD2 TRBJ2-1 TRBV7-9 NA
TGTGCCAGCAGCTGGCGGGGACTCTACAATGAGCAGTTCTTC CASSWRGLYNEQFF NA TRBJ2-1 TRBV2 NA
TGTGCCAGCAGTGAATATGTGGTGGACAGGGGGAACACTGAAGCTTTCTTT CASSEYVVDRGNTEAFF TRBD1 TRBJ1-1 TRBV25-1 NA
TGCGCCAGCAGTCGTGGCTTCGCAGATACGCAGTATTTT CASSRGFADTQYF NA TRBJ2-3 TRBV5-1 many
TGTGCCAGCAGCCAAGAGGCAGGGTACAATGAGCAGTTCTTC CASSQEAGYNEQFF NA TRBJ2-1 TRBV3-1 NA